These T cell receptor beta chains were read from a single sample in a study of blood T cell repertoires in COVID-19. Some clones are missing from TCRdb's copy, which holds only in-frame ones; the method was immunoSEQ multiplex PCR. The table lists about 280,000 clones, around 82% of them singletons, with 8% to 10% in the top ten. The sample comprised peripheral blood. The receptors were sampled from a woman between 50 and 59 years old who had recovered from COVID-19. Both conserved end residues are part of each CDR3. D genes are given only for firm matches. The size entry is marked missing in some rows and otherwise reads once, few, many or a size class.

clone size | J gene | V gene | D gene | CDR3 protein | CDR3 DNA
few | TRBJ2-7 | TRBV6-2/TRBV6-3 | TRBD2 | CASSYESGGLYEQYF | TGTGCCAGCAGTTACGAGTCGGGAGGTCTCTACGAGCAGTACTTC
NA | TRBJ1-3 | TRBV2 | TRBD1 | CASRDRGNTIYF | TGTGCCAGCCGGGACAGGGGCAACACCATATATTTT
NA | TRBJ1-2 | TRBV7-2 | NA | CASSLARGDYGYTF | TGTGCCAGCAGCTTAGCCAGGGGTGACTATGGCTACACCTTC
NA | TRBJ2-2 | TRBV7-3 | TRBD1 | CASSSGGQANTGELFF | TGTGCCAGCAGCTCAGGGGGACAGGCGAACACCGGGGAGCTGTTTTTT
NA | TRBJ2-1 | TRBV5-6 | TRBD1 | CASSLAGQGGNEQFF | TGTGCCAGCAGCTTGGCGGGACAGGGAGGCAATGAGCAGTTCTTC
NA | TRBJ2-1 | TRBV4-2 | TRBD2 | CASSFRLAGVSYNEQFF | TGTGCCAGCAGCTTTCGACTAGCGGGAGTTTCCTACAATGAGCAGTTCTTC
NA | TRBJ2-4 | TRBV28 | NA | CASSRTGPSLAKNIQYF | TGTGCCAGCAGCCGAACAGGACCGTCGCTAGCCAAAAACATTCAGTACTTC
NA | TRBJ2-7 | TRBV7-9 | TRBD2 | CASSLVSLAGDEQYF | TGTGCCAGCAGCTTAGTGAGTCTAGCGGGAGACGAGCAGTACTTC
NA | TRBJ2-7 | TRBV30 | NA | CAWGGGGYEQYF | TGTGCCTGGGGGGGAGGGGGATACGAGCAGTACTTC
NA | TRBJ2-7 | TRBV6-5 | NA | CASSSYRYYEQYF | TGTGCCAGCAGCTCGTACAGGTACTACGAGCAGTACTTC
few | TRBJ2-3 | TRBV27 | NA | CASSLRVAGTDTQYF | TGTGCCAGCAGTTTGCGAGTGGCGGGCACAGATACGCAGTATTTT
NA | TRBJ2-7 | TRBV28 | TRBD2 | CASSLLAGGHSYEQYF | TGTGCCAGCAGTTTATTGGCGGGGGGCCACTCCTACGAGCAGTACTTC
many | TRBJ2-7 | TRBV5-1 | TRBD2 | CASSPPVAGAYEQYF | TGCGCCAGCAGCCCGCCGGTAGCGGGGGCCTACGAGCAGTACTTC
NA | TRBJ2-7 | TRBV28 | TRBD1 | CASTTGPLYEQYF | TGTGCCAGCACGACAGGGCCCCTATACGAGCAGTACTTC
NA | TRBJ1-6 | TRBV6-5 | NA | CASSYWSGNNSPLHF | TGTGCCAGCAGTTACTGGTCGGGAAATAATTCACCCCTCCACTTT
few | TRBJ2-7 | TRBV6-2/TRBV6-3 | NA | CASSLSGYSYEQYF | TGTGCCAGCAGTTTATCGGGTTACTCCTACGAGCAGTACTTC
NA | TRBJ2-2 | TRBV6-2/TRBV6-3 | NA | CASSPGRNTGELFF | TGTGCCAGCAGCCCTGGGCGTAACACCGGGGAGCTGTTTTTT
NA | TRBJ2-2 | TRBV6-4 | NA | CASSDSFRVNTGELFF | TGTGCCAGCAGTGACTCGTTCCGCGTTAACACCGGGGAGCTGTTTTTT
NA | TRBJ2-7 | TRBV28 | NA | CASRPLPGLKSSYEQYF | TGTGCCAGCAGGCCCCTACCGGGACTGAAGAGCTCCTACGAGCAGTACTTC
once | TRBJ1-3 | TRBV10-3 | TRBD1 | CAISGTGANSGNTIYF | TGTGCCATCAGTGGGACAGGGGCCAACTCTGGAAACACCATATATTTT
NA | TRBJ1-1 | TRBV5-1 | TRBD1 | CASSSGTGGTEAFF | TGCGCCAGCAGCAGCGGGACAGGGGGCACTGAAGCTTTCTTT
once | TRBJ2-5 | TRBV11-1 | TRBD2 | CASSFGLAGQETQYF | TGTGCCAGCAGCTTTGGACTAGCGGGACAGGAGACCCAGTACTTC
NA | TRBJ2-3 | TRBV30 | TRBD2 | CAWSVIALAGVGSDTQYF | TGTGCCTGGAGTGTGATCGCTTTGGCGGGAGTTGGGTCAGATACGCAGTATTTT
NA | TRBJ2-7 | TRBV27 | TRBD2 | CASSRTSGRQHEQYF | TGTGCCAGCAGTCGGACTAGCGGGAGACAACACGAGCAGTACTTC
few | TRBJ2-1 | TRBV5-4 | NA | CASSLYLLSNSYNEQFF | TGTGCCAGCAGCTTATACCTGCTATCAAACTCCTACAATGAGCAGTTCTTC
NA | TRBJ2-7 | TRBV2 | TRBD1 | CASKRDRDSTYEQYF | TGTGCCAGCAAAAGAGATAGGGACAGTACCTACGAGCAGTACTTC
NA | TRBJ1-1 | TRBV12-3/TRBV12-4 | TRBD1 | CASSPGGRTEAFF | TGTGCCAGCAGCCCAGGGGGCAGGACTGAAGCTTTCTTT
once | TRBJ1-1 | TRBV28 | NA | CASSLYTEAFF | TGTGCCAGCAGCCTATACACTGAAGCTTTCTTT
NA | TRBJ2-3 | TRBV6-4 | NA | CASSGTSTATDTQYF | TGTGCCAGCAGCGGGACATCGACGGCCACAGATACGCAGTATTTT
few | TRBJ1-6 | TRBV6-1 | NA | CASSDPRGSSPLHF | TGTGCCAGCAGTGACCCCAGGGGCAGTTCACCCCTCCACTTT
NA | TRBJ2-7 | TRBV10-3 | NA | CAISEDGGSSSYEQYF | TGTGCCATCAGTGAGGATGGGGGCAGCTCCTCCTACGAGCAGTACTTC
NA | TRBJ2-2 | TRBV19 | TRBD2 | CASAQREGKTGELFF | TGTGCCAGTGCACAGCGGGAGGGCAAAACCGGGGAGCTGTTTTTT
NA | TRBJ1-5 | TRBV3-1/TRBV3-2 | TRBD1 | CASGTGNQPQHF | TGTGCCAGCGGGACAGGAAATCAGCCCCAGCATTTT
NA | TRBJ2-5 | TRBV2 | NA | CASSQGLEETQYF | TGTGCCAGCAGTCAGGGGCTGGAGGAGACCCAGTACTTC
NA | TRBJ1-2 | TRBV28 | TRBD1 | CASREGARYGYTF | TGTGCCAGCAGGGAGGGGGCGCGGTATGGCTACACCTTC
NA | TRBJ2-7 | TRBV19 | NA | CASTNEPNGDEQYF | TGTGCCAGTACCAATGAACCTAACGGGGACGAGCAGTACTTC
NA | TRBJ2-7 | TRBV4-3 | TRBD2 | CASSQAFGGPSGRYSYEQYF | TGCGCCAGCAGCCAAGCGTTCGGGGGGCCTAGCGGGAGGTACTCCTACGAGCAGTACTTC
NA | TRBJ1-4 | TRBV11-2 | NA | CASSTGTAVPTEKLFF | TGTGCCAGCAGCACAGGGACGGCCGTGCCGACTGAAAAACTGTTTTTT